This TCR beta chain came from a study of shared clonotypes between healthy human individuals (TCRdb year 2020). At the level of the whole study: A couple of women and a few men aged 18 to 49 years were included in the cohort. Per donor, leukapheresis produced somewhere between about 0.85 and 10 billion PBMCs. To estimate repertoire size and how much clonotypes are shared between individuals, the study performed deep sequencing of blood TCR repertoires from a few healthy adults. For each donor, three plates each were used for CD4 naive and CD4 memory, two plates were used for CD8 naive, and one plate was used for CD8 memory. To increase sequencing depth and limit assay-specific biases, TCR repertoire library preparation and sequencing were carried out by different laboratories using diverse techniques.

On the study overall, not on this receptor specifically: Based on pairwise subsampling, the degree of clonotype sharing among donors was expected to be affected by sequencing depth. Higher generation probabilities were observed for clonotypes shared by all four sorted-subset donors than for non-shared clonotypes. Naive subsets generally had larger estimated clonotype richness than memory subsets did. Incomplete sequencing was indicated by rarefaction of sorted-subset datasets, despite the large sequencing depth. About 5% of naive CD4, more than 3% of naive CD8, roughly 2.4% of memory CD4, and around 0.4% of memory CD8 clonotypes were shared across a handful of donors. Sampling was restricted to blood, and TCR repertoires in tissue are likely to differ from TCR repertoires in blood. The genetic and exposure-history diversity represented was limited by the small number of donors.

Its CDR3 holds 13 amino acids, cysteine through phenylalanine. Just the 39-base CDR3 DNA is kept, in frame starting at base 1. V loses 5 bases, J loses 5 bases, and the germline ends lie 10 bases apart. The germline V gene specifies SGHAT as CDR1 and FQNNGV as CDR2. Concerning this clone: This clone's antigen is unknown. Base quality data are lacking; no much larger clone is found one base away.

The donors were healthy, HIV-negative adults with no recently reported acute infections or vaccinations. Only Caucasian adults living in Nashville, Tennessee, USA were represented among the donors. CD4+ T cells were enriched by magnetic negative selection; naive cells were then positively selected on CD45RA, and the negative fraction formed the memory subset. After blood collection by leukapheresis, PBMCs were isolated using Ficoll-Histopaque density gradient centrifugation and then cryopreserved in the vapor phase of liquid nitrogen. Analytical flow cytometry was used to check the purity and quantity of each magnetically sorted T cell population. Genomic DNA was isolated from every sorted fraction and measured by UV absorbance on a Nanodrop 2000c. TCR CDR3 regions were amplified from genomic DNA by multiplex PCR using the deep immunoSEQ assay. Extracted genomic DNA from each cell subset was distributed evenly across all wells of several immunoSEQ 96-well plates, and each plate was treated as a replicate. For sorted subsets, 150 to 200 ng genomic DNA, equal to tens of thousands of T cell genomes, was loaded into each replicate PCR. Purified libraries were measured with a Qubit 3.0 fluorometer, size-checked on a Bioanalyzer 2100, and measured again with the KAPA Library Quantification kit. Every immunoSEQ 96-well plate was sequenced on a dedicated single-read 150-cycle Illumina NextSeq 550 flow cell. In the paper's pipeline: Because the immunoSEQ output held only junctional sequences and lacked quality scores, the filtering could not match the filtering applied to full-length reads. Sequences were annotated with PyIR, a Python wrapper for IgBLAST v1.9, using IMGT germline references to assign V/J genes and CDR3. Reads were filtered out if the reads had weak V/J assignments (E-value above 1e-6), no CDR3, stop codons, out-of-frame junctions, or ambiguous translated residues. A V3J clonotype was defined by an identical inferred V gene, J gene, and CDR3 amino acid sequence. Percentage overlap between repertoires was calculated by dividing the number of shared unique clonotypes by the size of the smaller repertoire. Richness of each repertoire was evaluated using RTK rarefaction, the Chao1 estimator, and Recon v2.1 estimates of unobserved clonotypes. OLGA was used to compute generation probabilities for all TCRbeta clonotypes that the gDNA method yielded from a handful of donors. Not all clones reach the TCRdb copy of this immuneACCESS table, which keeps in-frame sequences only. Checked studies attribute under half of the gap to unresolved V genes and leave the rest unexplained. For V, J and clone size, that table is used; D and trimming come from the DNA. The sample includes more than 500,000 clones, with about 96% observed a single time. The ten largest clones capture approximately 0.067% of the sample.

Source material: naive CD4+ T cells sorted from blood. This specimen's cell subset or site label, interpreted: CD45RA+ positively selected. The sequence joins TRBV11-2 to TRBJ2-1, and perhaps TRBD1 as D gene, on 5 matching bases. This sequence originates from a woman in her 30s in good health. The bases are TGTGCCAGCAGCGCCCAGGGTAACAATGAGCAGTTCTTC. Its amino acids are CASSAQGNNEQFF.